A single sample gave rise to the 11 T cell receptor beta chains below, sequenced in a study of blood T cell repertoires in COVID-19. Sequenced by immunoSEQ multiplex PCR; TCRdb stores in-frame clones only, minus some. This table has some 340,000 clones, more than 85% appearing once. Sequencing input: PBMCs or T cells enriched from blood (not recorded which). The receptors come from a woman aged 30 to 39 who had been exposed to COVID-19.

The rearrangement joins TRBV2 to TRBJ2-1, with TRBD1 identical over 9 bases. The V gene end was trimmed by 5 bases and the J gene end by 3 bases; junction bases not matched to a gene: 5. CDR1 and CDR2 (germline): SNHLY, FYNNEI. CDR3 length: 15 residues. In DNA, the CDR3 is TGTGCCAGCAGTACTGACAGGGGGTTCTACAATGAGCAGTTCTTC. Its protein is CASSTDRGFYNEQFF.

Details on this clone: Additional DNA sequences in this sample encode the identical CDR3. The CDR3 reads CASSQVGGLYEQYF. The DNA for the CDR3 is TGCGCCAGCAGCCAGGTAGGGGGCTTATACGAGCAGTACTTC. The V call is TRBV4-1, the J call TRBJ2-7, with 7 bases lining up with TRBD1. Germline V gene sequence: CDR1 MGHRA, CDR2 YSYEKL. V gave up 3 bases and J gave up 4 bases; unmatched junction bases: 6. The length of the CDR3 is 14 residues.

The chain's CDR3 is CASSLGQGSYNEQFF. For the CDR3, the DNA is TGTGCCAGCAGCTTAGGCCAGGGGTCCTACAATGAGCAGTTCTTC. The V gene is TRBV7-6, the J gene TRBJ2-1; perhaps TRBD1 as D (6 bases). Germline CDR1 is SGHVS and CDR2 is FNYEAQ. The CDR3 runs to 15 residues. V lost 1 base and J lost 1, with 8 bases in between.

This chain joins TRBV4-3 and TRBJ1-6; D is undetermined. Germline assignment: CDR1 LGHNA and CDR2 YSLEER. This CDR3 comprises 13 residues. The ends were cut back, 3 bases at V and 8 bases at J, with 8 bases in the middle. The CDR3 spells CASSQREYSPLHF. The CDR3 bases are TGCGCCAGCAGCCAGCGCGAGTATTCACCCCTCCACTTT.

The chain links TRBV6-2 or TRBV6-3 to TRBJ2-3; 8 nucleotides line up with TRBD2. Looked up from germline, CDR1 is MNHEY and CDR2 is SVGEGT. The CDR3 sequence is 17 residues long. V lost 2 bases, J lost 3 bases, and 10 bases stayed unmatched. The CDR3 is CASSYPLGRGATDTQYF. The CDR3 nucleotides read TGTGCCAGCAGTTACCCGCTCGGGCGGGGGGCGACAGATACGCAGTATTTT.

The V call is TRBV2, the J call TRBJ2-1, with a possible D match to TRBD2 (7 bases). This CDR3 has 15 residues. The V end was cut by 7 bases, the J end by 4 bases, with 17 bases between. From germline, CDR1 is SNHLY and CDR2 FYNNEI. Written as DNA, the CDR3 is TGTGCCAGCAACCTCCGGGGGGCCAAATACAATGAGCAGTTCTTC. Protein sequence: CASNLRGAKYNEQFF. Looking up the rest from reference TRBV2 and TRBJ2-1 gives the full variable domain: EPEVTQTPSHQVTQMGQEVILRCVPISNHLYFYWYRQILGQKVEFLVSFYNNEISEKSEIFDDQFSVERPDGSNFTLKIRSTKLEDSAMYFCASNLRGAKYNEQFFGPGTRLTVL.

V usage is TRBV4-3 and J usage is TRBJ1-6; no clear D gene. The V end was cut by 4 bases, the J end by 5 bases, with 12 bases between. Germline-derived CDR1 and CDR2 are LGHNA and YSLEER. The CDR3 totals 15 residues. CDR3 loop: CASSPRVANNSPLHF. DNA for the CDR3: TGCGCCAGCAGCCCTCGTGTTGCGAATAATTCACCCCTCCACTTT.

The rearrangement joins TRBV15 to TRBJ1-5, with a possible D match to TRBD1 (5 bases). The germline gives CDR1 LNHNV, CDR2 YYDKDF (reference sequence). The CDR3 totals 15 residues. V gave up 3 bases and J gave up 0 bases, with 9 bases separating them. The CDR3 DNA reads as TGTGCCACCAGCAGGACAGCGTATAGCAATCAGCCCCAGCATTTT. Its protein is CATSRTAYSNQPQHF.

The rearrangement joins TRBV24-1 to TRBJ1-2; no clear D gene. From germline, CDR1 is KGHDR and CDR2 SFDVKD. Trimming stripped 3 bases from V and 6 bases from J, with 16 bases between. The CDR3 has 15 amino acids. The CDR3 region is CATSDVTSRVDGYTF. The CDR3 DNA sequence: TGTGCCACCAGTGATGTGACCTCCCGGGTCGATGGCTACACCTTC.

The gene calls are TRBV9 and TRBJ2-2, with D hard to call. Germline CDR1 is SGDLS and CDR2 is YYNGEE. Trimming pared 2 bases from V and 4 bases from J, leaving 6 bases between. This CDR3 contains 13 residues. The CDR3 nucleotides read TGTGCCAGCAGCGTGGAGTTCACCGGGGAGCTGTTTTTT. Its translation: CASSVEFTGELFF.

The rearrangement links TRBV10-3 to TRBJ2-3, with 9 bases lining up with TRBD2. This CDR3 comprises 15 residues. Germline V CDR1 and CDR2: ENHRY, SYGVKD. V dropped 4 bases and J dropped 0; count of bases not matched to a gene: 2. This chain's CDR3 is CAISGGGGSTDTQYF. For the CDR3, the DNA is TGTGCCATCAGTGGCGGGGGGGGGAGCACAGATACGCAGTATTTT.